These 29 T cell receptor beta chains originate from one sample sequenced in a study of shared clonotypes between healthy human individuals. Only in-frame clones appear in the TCRdb table, and some are missing; sequencing was by immunoSEQ multiplex PCR. Of about 1.5 million clones listed, under 99% were seen once; the top ten hold about 0.45%. The sample comprised naive CD4+ T cells sorted from blood. Subset given: CD45RA+ positively selected. These receptors came from a man aged 25 to 40 in good health.

This chain uses TRBV27 with TRBJ2-2; 10 bases agree with TRBD1. The trim removed 6 bases at V and 5 bases at J, leaving 6 bases unmatched. The CDR3 sequence is 15 residues long. Per germline, CDR1 MNHEY and CDR2 SMNVEV (reference sequence). This CDR3 reads CASREGQGFTGELFF. The CDR3 DNA is TGTGCCAGCAGAGAGGGACAGGGGTTTACCGGGGAGCTGTTTTTT.

Regarding this clone: One end of the junction is discordant with germline, which a read error may explain. The J gene is TRBJ2-7, the V gene TRBV6-5, with TRBD1 matching 7 bases. Germline V gene sequence: CDR1 MNHEY, CDR2 SVGAGI. The CDR3 is made up of 12 amino acids. The CDR3 protein is CASSQGVGQGVF. The CDR3, as DNA: TGTGCCAGCAGTCAGGGGGTTGGCCAGGGAGTCTTC.

The rearrangement uses TRBV6-5 and TRBJ1-1, with 8 nucleotides matching TRBD1. Germline CDR1 and CDR2: MNHEY and SVGAGI. The CDR3 sequence is 13 residues long. Losses at the gene ends were 4 bases for V and 8 bases for J; bases not matched to a gene: 6. In DNA, the CDR3 is TGTGCCAGCAGTTTGAGACAGGGGAGCGAAGCTTTCTTT. Translation gives CASSLRQGSEAFF.

The V call is TRBV5-1, the J call TRBJ2-7; 10 bases fit TRBD2. The V gene end was trimmed by 4 bases and the J gene end by 1 base; junction bases not matched to a gene: 5. The CDR3 consists of 15 residues. CDR1 is SGHRS and CDR2 is YFSETQ in the germline V gene. The DNA for the CDR3 is TGCGCCAGCAGCAAGGGACTAGCGAGTTCCTACGAGCAGTACTTC. Its translation is CASSKGLASSYEQYF.

The chain recombines TRBV2 with TRBJ2-5; 8 bases are a match to TRBD2. Germline CDR1 and CDR2: SNHLY and FYNNEI. The trim removed 4 bases at V and 4 bases at J, leaving 5 bases unmatched. The CDR3 spans 14 residues. The CDR3 sequence is CASSAGREAETQYF. The CDR3 bases are TGTGCCAGCAGTGCTGGGCGGGAGGCAGAGACCCAGTACTTC.

This clone has just one count. The chain employs TRBV7-9 and TRBJ1-2, with D maybe TRBD1 (5 bases). The V and J ends lost 5 bases and 4 bases respectively, with 14 bases between them. Germline assignment: CDR1 SEHNR and CDR2 FQNEAQ (reference sequence). The CDR3 contains 14 residues. CDR3: CASSPGKGSYGYTF. Here the CDR3 DNA reads TGTGCCAGCAGCCCAGGGAAGGGTAGCTATGGCTACACCTTC.

This chain joins TRBV7-9 and TRBJ1-5; D gene uncertain. CDR3 size: 15 residues. Germline assignment: CDR1 SEHNR and CDR2 FQNEAQ (reference sequence). V was cut by 1 base and J by 5 bases, with 12 bases left in between. The CDR3 loop reads CASSLDMGKDQPQHF. The CDR3 coding sequence is TGTGCCAGCAGCTTAGATATGGGAAAGGATCAGCCCCAGCATTTT.

The chain carries TRBV27 and TRBJ1-2; a weak D match, TRBD1 (5 bases). Germline CDR1 reads MNHEY; CDR2 reads SMNVEV (reference sequence). This CDR3 has 15 residues. Deletions cut 1 base from V and 5 bases from J, with 14 bases between. The CDR3, as DNA: TGTGCCAGCAGTTTATTTGGAGGGGAGGAGTATGGCTACACCTTC. It encodes CASSLFGGEEYGYTF.

V usage is TRBV5-1 and J usage is TRBJ1-5; possible D gene TRBD1, 5 bases. The CDR3 sequence is 13 residues long. V shed 5 bases and J shed 3 bases, with 9 bases lying between them. CDR1 and CDR2 (germline): SGHRS, YFSETQ. CDR3 sequence reads: CASSLTVNQPQHF. CDR3 coding DNA: TGCGCCAGCAGTTTGACAGTCAATCAGCCCCAGCATTTT.

The rearrangement uses TRBV21-1 and TRBJ2-7; no check of the table's D call, TRBD2, against the DNA was made. TRBV21-1 is deemed a pseudogene. The CDR3 runs 17 residues. The CDR3 region is CASSKGASGHSSYEQYF. The CDR3 region has the DNA TGTGCCAGCAGCAAAGGGGCTAGCGGTCACAGCTCCTACGAGCAGTACTTC.

The CDR3 coding sequence is TGCGCCAGCAGCTTCTCCAGTCAAAACATTCAGTACTTC. Its protein product is CASSFSSQNIQYF. The chain recombines TRBV5-1 with TRBJ2-4; D not resolved. V lost 2 bases and J lost 5, with 8 bases in between. The CDR3 runs to 13 residues. The germline gives CDR1 SGHRS, CDR2 YFSETQ.

V is TRBV10-3 and J is TRBJ2-5; weak D call: TRBD1 (6 bases). The CDR3 spans 14 residues. Trimming cost V 6 bases and J 5 bases, with 16 bases left between them. From germline, CDR1 is ENHRY and CDR2 SYGVKD. CDR3: CAISGSRGRETQYF. DNA for the CDR3: TGTGCCATCAGCGGTTCCAGGGGCCGGGAGACCCAGTACTTC.

The chain has TRBV11-3 and TRBJ1-1; no firm D call. Germline CDR1 and CDR2: SGHNT and YENEEA. This CDR3 comprises 13 residues. Trimming removed 4 bases at V and 3 bases at J, with 9 bases between. CDR3 bases: TGTGCCAGCAGCTCCAAGTGGGACACTGAAGCTTTCTTT. This translates into CASSSKWDTEAFF.

This clone was picked up one time. This chain uses TRBV27 with TRBJ2-5; TRBD1 might be the D (5 bases). Trimming left V 3 bases short and J 3 bases short, with 14 bases between. From germline, CDR1 is MNHEY and CDR2 SMNVEV (reference sequence). There are 15 residues in the CDR3. CDR3 region: CASSFPVAGKETQYF. As DNA, the CDR3 is TGTGCCAGCAGTTTCCCTGTGGCAGGGAAAGAGACCCAGTACTTC.

J is TRBJ2-2 and V is TRBV10-2; D is unresolved. Trimming shortened V by 4 bases and J by 2 bases, and 8 bases separated the two germline ends. In germline, CDR1 is WSHSY, CDR2 SAAADI. This CDR3 contains 14 residues. The CDR3 DNA is TGCGCCAGCAGTGCAGTTTCCAACACCGGGGAGCTGTTTTTT. Translated: CASSAVSNTGELFF.

A remark on this clone: The same CDR3 also results from other DNA sequences found in this sample. This chain uses TRBV5-1 with TRBJ2-3; D gene ambiguous. V was pared by 0 bases and J by 6 bases, with 5 bases between. Germline CDR1 SGHRS, CDR2 YFSETQ. The CDR3 runs 12 residues. CDR3 DNA sequence: TGCGCCAGCAGCTTGGTAGTGGATACGCAGTATTTT. Translated, it gives CASSLVVDTQYF.

As for this clone: The same CDR3 arises from other DNA sequences in this sample as well. The rearrangement joins TRBV9 to TRBJ2-1; D not certain. Germline assignment: CDR1 SGDLS and CDR2 YYNGEE. The V end lost 0 bases, the J end lost 4 bases, and 11 bases lay between the germline ends. The CDR3 length is 15 residues. The CDR3 here is CASSVDGGAYNEQFF. The CDR3 DNA reads TGTGCCAGCAGCGTAGATGGTGGAGCATACAATGAGCAGTTCTTC.

The chain links TRBV7-9 to TRBJ1-5; D call uncertain. The length of the CDR3 is 15 residues. Germline values: CDR1 SEHNR, CDR2 FQNEAQ (reference sequence). V dropped 5 bases and J dropped 2 bases, with 13 bases sitting between them. CDR3 DNA: TGTGCCAGCAGCCCCGGCGGGTTTGGCAATCAGCCCCAGCATTTT. Amino acids: CASSPGGFGNQPQHF.

The V gene is TRBV18, the J gene TRBJ2-1; 10 bases agree with TRBD1. J lost 3 bases, V lost 1 base, and 15 bases had no gene match. This CDR3 region has 20 residues. CDR1 KGHSH and CDR2 LQKENI come from the germline V gene. CDR3: CASSPRGQGSGTGDYNEQFF. Here the CDR3 DNA reads TGTGCCAGCTCACCACGGGGACAGGGGTCGGGGACCGGGGACTACAATGAGCAGTTCTTC.

The chain couples TRBV19 to TRBJ1-3; D may be TRBD1 (5 bases). Trimming removed 2 bases from V and 0 bases from J, with 11 bases in between. This CDR3 contains 16 residues. Germline-derived CDR1 and CDR2 are LNHDA and SQIVND (reference sequence). CDR3 protein: CASSITGKHSGNTIYF. CDR3 bases: TGTGCCAGTAGTATAACAGGAAAACACTCTGGAAACACCATATATTTT.

This chain connects TRBV19 to TRBJ1-5; 9 bases agree with TRBD1. V trimming: 0 bases; J trimming: 5 bases; junction bases outside the gene matches: 8. CDR3 length: 17 amino acids. Germline V gene lookup returns CDR1 LNHDA and CDR2 SQIVND (reference sequence). CDR3 protein: CASSIDFTGGRDQPQHF. DNA of the CDR3: TGTGCCAGTAGTATAGATTTCACAGGGGGCAGGGATCAGCCCCAGCATTTT.

This chain uses TRBV6-6 with TRBJ2-7; 11 bases map to TRBD2. V lost 6 bases, J lost 3 bases, and 7 bases stayed unmatched. The CDR3 is 15 residues long. Germline CDR1 reads MNHNY; CDR2 reads SVGAGI (reference sequence). CDR3 region: CASRRGLADIYEQYF. The CDR3 DNA reads as TGTGCCAGCAGAAGGGGACTAGCGGATATCTACGAGCAGTACTTC.

The V call is TRBV9, the J call TRBJ2-1; D gene ambiguous. V was pared by 0 bases and J by 1 base, with 14 bases between. The CDR3 has 17 residues. Germline V CDR1 and CDR2: SGDLS, YYNGEE. This CDR3 is CASSVVAGRRSYNEQFF. In DNA form, the CDR3 reads TGTGCCAGCAGCGTAGTGGCTGGGCGCCGATCCTACAATGAGCAGTTCTTC. The full variable domain, its missing parts supplied by reference TRBV9 and TRBJ2-1, is DSGVTQTPKHLITATGQRVTLRCSPRSGDLSVYWYQQSLDQGLQFLIQYYNGEERAKGNILERFSAQQFPDLHSELNLSSLELGDSALYFCASSVVAGRRSYNEQFFGPGTRLTVL.

The chain couples TRBV7-2 to TRBJ2-1, with 11 bases matching TRBD1. The CDR3 contains 17 residues. CDR1 and CDR2 from the germline V gene are SGHTA and FQGNSA. Trimming took 2 bases from V and 2 from J; bases not matched to a gene: 5. The CDR3 bases are TGTGCCAGCAGCTTAAATCCGGGACAGGGGGCCTACAATGAGCAGTTCTTC. This sequence encodes CASSLNPGQGAYNEQFF.

The chain combines TRBV4-1 with TRBJ1-5; no clear D gene. From germline, CDR1 is MGHRA and CDR2 YSYEKL. The CDR3 runs to 13 residues. V was cut by 2 bases and J by 6 bases, with 8 bases left in between. In nucleotides, the CDR3 is TGCGCCAGCAGCCAACGGGTAACTCAGCCCCAGCATTTT. Its translation: CASSQRVTQPQHF.

The V call is TRBV11-2, the J call TRBJ2-5; D possibly corresponds to TRBD1 (6 bases). This CDR3 spans 17 amino acids. Trimming took 1 base from V and 5 from J, leaving 20 bases between them. Germline V gene sequence: CDR1 SGHAT, CDR2 FQNNGV. DNA for the CDR3: TGTGCCAGCAGCTTAGGGGTTTTGGCAGGGGAAGCGGAGACCCAGTACTTC. It is translated as CASSLGVLAGEAETQYF.

The chain joins TRBV25-1 to TRBJ2-1; 8 bases agree with TRBD1. CDR3 length: 16 residues. Germline CDR1 MGHDK, CDR2 SYGVNS. The V segment lost 6 bases and the J segment 6 bases; nucleotides outside the gene matches: 13. The CDR3 protein is CASRGPRQGAFNEQFF. CDR3 in DNA: TGTGCCAGCAGGGGACCACGGCAGGGGGCATTCAATGAGCAGTTCTTC.

This chain uses TRBV19 with TRBJ2-3, with D perhaps matching TRBD1 (6 bases). The V end was cut by 0 bases, the J end by 8 bases, with 18 bases between. The CDR3 extends over 16 amino acids. The germline V gene encodes CDR1 LNHDA and CDR2 SQIVND (reference sequence). For the CDR3, the DNA is TGTGCCAGTAGTATAGAAGGTGTGGGGACAACATCTACGCAGTATTTT. Translating gives CASSIEGVGTTSTQYF.

The CDR3, as DNA: TGTGCCAGCAGCTTGACAGGGAGCAATCAGCCCCAGCATTTT. Protein sequence: CASSLTGSNQPQHF. The rearrangement links TRBV5-5 to TRBJ1-5; D is possibly TRBD1 (6 bases). Trimming shortened V by 1 base and J by 1 base, and 6 bases separated the two germline ends. This CDR3 contains 14 residues. Germline V gene data show CDR1 as SGHKS and CDR2 as YYEKEE (reference sequence).